The rows below give T cell receptor beta chains drawn from one sample of a study of molecular identifiers for immune sequencing clone quantification. TCRdb re-derived calls from the PCR reads in MiXCR, one entry per CDR3 protein. The table lists around 480,000 distinct CDR3 sequences, 20% to 25% of them singletons, with 0.65% to 0.95% in the top ten. The sequenced sample was naive CD8+ T cells from blood, with Jurkat cell RNA spiked in. The receptors here all came from a human donor in good health. Some libraries in this study had Jurkat cell RNA spiked in. Each CDR3 is given with its conserved first and last residue.

j_call v_call cdr3_aa
TRBJ1-3 TRBV9 CASSWTGDGGNTIYF
TRBJ1-3 TRBV7-9 CATQGIPGNTIYF
TRBJ2-7 TRBV11-2 CASSLVEGQEHYEQYF
TRBJ1-2 TRBV29-1 CSVAPPGSYGYTF
TRBJ2-7 TRBV20-1 CSATGQGEQYF
TRBJ2-7 TRBV27 CASSLSTGPHEQYF
TRBJ2-3 TRBV6-2/TRBV6-3 CASDSIERREETDTQYF
TRBJ2-7 TRBV4-3 CASSGTSGTGEQYF
TRBJ2-7 TRBV12-3/TRBV12-4 CASSREDSSYEQYF
TRBJ2-5 TRBV10-3 CAISEGDRGLQETQYF
TRBJ1-2 TRBV3-1 CASSADGADYGYTF
TRBJ1-1 TRBV5-8 CASSLGQATEAFF
TRBJ2-7 TRBV7-2 CASSSPERWHEQYF
TRBJ2-7 TRBV5-6 CASSLILAGYEQYF
TRBJ1-6 TRBV7-3 CASSQNYFGQGNSPLHF
TRBJ2-7 TRBV20-1 CSANLDQLGDPYEQYF
TRBJ2-1 TRBV12-3/TRBV12-4 CASSPSGGLAGDEQFF
TRBJ2-7 TRBV20-1 CSARDRQGYAELADPYEQYF